The present T cell receptor (beta chain) was sequenced within a study of tissue T cells after allogeneic stem cell transplantation. Between the trimmed V and J ends, which lost 5 bases and 4 bases, there was a span of 12 bases. Germline CDR1 and CDR2: SGHAT and FQNNGV. The CDR3 runs to 14 residues. Study-level findings and limits: Shared clones across patients were few; motif clustering revealed tissue-specific shared signatures.

With regard to this clone: The target antigen is unknown.

Clones were read by immunoSEQ multiplex PCR, and TCRdb kept only the in-frame ones, dropping some. This table has tens of thousands of clones, around nine tenths appearing once. The sample consisted of blood, taken before transplantation. The J gene is TRBJ2-1, the V gene TRBV11-2, with D tentatively TRBD1 (6 bases). This TCR derives from a woman between 35 and 75 years old who later had graft-versus-host disease after an allogeneic stem cell transplant. The CDR3 here is CASSVLDRYNEQFF. DNA of the CDR3: TGTGCCAGCAGCGTCCTGGACAGATACAATGAGCAGTTCTTC.